This entry features one T cell receptor beta chain sequence. Its antigen remains unknown. This sample is part of a study of vaccination and CD4 T cells after COVID-19. Treatment indicated: 10-day PBMC culture with coronavirus spike peptide pools or control peptides (ViraFEST assay). ViraFEST expanded antigen-specific T cells with peptide pools, then sequenced TCRs. Negative-selection isolation of CD4+ T cells was performed after 10 to 11 days of culture. Sequencing of the DNA from cultured CD4+ T cells was carried out with the Oncomine TCR Beta short-read assay. TCRdb re-called the PCR reads with MiXCR, one entry per CDR3 protein. The sample records some 11,000 distinct CDR3 sequences, roughly 29% being singletons. General study results and limits: In convalescent patients, 304 of 307 vaccine-specific clones were spike mono-reactive.

From germline, CDR1 is SNHLY and CDR2 FYNNEI. The CDR3 runs 13 residues. V was cut by 8 bases and J by 8 bases, with 16 bases left in between. This specimen was CD4+ T cells from blood, cultured in vitro, taken after SARS-CoV-2 vaccination. The V call is TRBV2, the J call TRBJ2-1; tentative D call: TRBD1 (5 bases). This sequence originates from a human donor who had recovered from COVID-19. CDR3 in amino acids: CASLRIRADEQFF. In nucleotides, the CDR3 is TGTGCCAGCCTGCGTATCAGGGCGGATGAGCAGTTCTTC.